The rows below give T cell receptor beta chains drawn from one sample of a study of shared clonotypes between healthy human individuals. Measured with immunoSEQ multiplex PCR; TCRdb has only the in-frame clones, and not every one. The table lists some 1,400,000 clones, more than 95% of them singletons. The sample taken for sequencing was naive CD4+ T cells sorted from blood. Receptors were obtained from a man between 25 and 39 years old in good health. The CDR3 runs from the conserved cysteine through the conserved F or W. The D gene is left open where the match is weak. Clone size appears in some rows only: once, few, many, or a class for an expanded clone.

J gene,clone size,CDR3 length,V gene,D gene,CDR3 DNA,CDR3 protein
TRBJ2-1,-,14,TRBV7-8,TRBD2,TGTGCCAGCAGCTTAGCGGCGGGACTAGGAGAATCGTTCTTC,CASSLAAGLGESFF
TRBJ1-5,-,12,TRBV28,TRBD1,TGTGCCAGCAGTCTAGGGACAGTCCGAACGCATTTT,CASSLGTVRTHF
TRBJ1-2,-,12,TRBV5-1,-,TGCGCCAGCAGCTTGACCGACAGTGGCTACACCTTC,CASSLTDSGYTF
TRBJ1-2,-,14,TRBV4-2,-,TGTGCCAGCAGCTTGGAAGGTCTCCCCTATGGCTACACCTTC,CASSLEGLPYGYTF
TRBJ2-7,-,12,TRBV2,TRBD1,TGTGCCAGCATTCAGGGGGCTTACGAGCAGTACTTC,CASIQGAYEQYF
TRBJ1-2,-,13,TRBV19,-,TGTGCCAGCAATAGAGATGCGTACGGGGGCTACACCTTC,CASNRDAYGGYTF
TRBJ2-3,-,16,TRBV27,TRBD2,TGTGCCAGCAGTCGTACTAGCGGGAGAAGCACAGATACGCAGTATTTT,CASSRTSGRSTDTQYF
TRBJ1-2,-,11,TRBV7-9,-,TGTGCCAGCAGCTTAGAAAGAGGCTACACCTTC,CASSLERGYTF
TRBJ2-1,-,16,TRBV7-9,TRBD2,TGTGCCAGCAGCTTAGACCCGGTTAGCGGGAGAGATGAGCAGTTCTTC,CASSLDPVSGRDEQFF
TRBJ2-7,-,12,TRBV5-8,-,TGTGCCAGCAGCCCCAACCCAGGCGGGCAGTACTTC,CASSPNPGGQYF
TRBJ2-7,-,13,TRBV5-6,-,TGTGCCAGCAGCTTGGCAAACAACTACGAGCAGTACTTC,CASSLANNYEQYF
TRBJ2-1,-,15,TRBV5-1,TRBD2,TGCGCCAGCAGCTTGGCGCTAGCGGGAGGGCATGAGCAGTTCTTC,CASSLALAGGHEQFF
TRBJ1-1,-,16,TRBV27,-,TGTGCCAGCAGTTTATTCCCCCGGACAGCCAACACTGAAGCTTTCTTT,CASSLFPRTANTEAFF
TRBJ1-2,-,13,TRBV27,-,TGTGCCAGCAGCCTCACAGGGAGTTATGGCTACACCTTC,CASSLTGSYGYTF
TRBJ2-4,-,14,TRBV6-1,-,TGTGCCAGCAGTGAAAGCCCGGCCAAAAACATTCAGTACTTC,CASSESPAKNIQYF
TRBJ2-1,-,16,TRBV28,-,TGTGCCAGCAGTTTTTTGGGGGGGCTGGTCACAGTTGAGCAGTTCTTC,CASSFLGGLVTVEQFF
TRBJ2-2,-,17,TRBV5-1,TRBD2,TGCGCCAGCAGCTTTCGCGGGAGGGCCAGTTCCACCGGGGAGCTGTTTTTT,CASSFRGRASSTGELFF
TRBJ1-4,once,16,TRBV7-9,TRBD1,TGTGCCAGCAGCATACTTACCGGGACAGGGGGTGAAAAACTGTTTTTT,CASSILTGTGGEKLFF
TRBJ2-7,-,18,TRBV7-9,TRBD1,TGTGCCAGCAGCCCAACAAAGTTCCGGGACAGGGTATATGACGAGCAGTACTTC,CASSPTKFRDRVYDEQYF
TRBJ2-7,once,13,TRBV6-1,-,TGTGCCAGCATTAAGATGAGAGGCTACGAGCAGTACTTC,CASIKMRGYEQYF
TRBJ2-7,-,17,TRBV5-5,TRBD1,TGTGCCAGCAGCGCCCGAGGGGGCACAGGGGGTGAATTTTGGCAGTACTTC,CASSARGGTGGEFWQYF
TRBJ1-5,-,14,TRBV10-2,-,TGCGCCAGCAGTGACGTAGCGCCAAATCAGCCCCAGCATTTT,CASSDVAPNQPQHF
TRBJ2-6,once,16,TRBV15,-,TGTGCCACCAGCAGAGATAAGAACGTGGGGGCCAACGTCCTGACTTTC,CATSRDKNVGANVLTF
TRBJ2-1,-,16,TRBV5-1,TRBD2,TGCGCCAGCAGCTTGGGTGGGGGACTAATGTACAATGAGCAGTTCTTC,CASSLGGGLMYNEQFF
TRBJ1-5,-,13,TRBV6-5,-,TGTGCCAGCAGTTTAGACGTAACTCAGCCCCAGCATTTT,CASSLDVTQPQHF
TRBJ2-7,few,13,TRBV5-1,-,TGCGCCAGCAGCGCTAGCTCGTCCTACGAGCAGTACTTC,CASSASSSYEQYF
TRBJ2-2,-,15,TRBV6-1,TRBD1,TGTGCCAGCATAGTCGGGACAGGGCCCCCCGGGGAGCTGTTTTTT,CASIVGTGPPGELFF
TRBJ2-2,-,14,TRBV6-1,-,TGTGCCAGCAGTAGTCAGGGGAACACCGGGGAGCTGTTTTTT,CASSSQGNTGELFF
TRBJ1-5,-,15,TRBV10-2,TRBD1,TGCGCCAGCAGTTCCCGGACAGGGCCGTATCAGCCCCAGCATTTT,CASSSRTGPYQPQHF
TRBJ2-4,-,13,TRBV19,TRBD1,TGTGCCAGTAGTCCTCCGACAGGGAACATTCAGTACTTC,CASSPPTGNIQYF
TRBJ1-5,-,14,TRBV15,-,TGTGCCACCAGCAGAGAGTATAACAATCAGCCCCAGCATTTT,CATSREYNNQPQHF
TRBJ2-7,-,11,TRBV11-2,-,TGTGCCAGCAGCGCCGGGGTCGAGCAGTACTTC,CASSAGVEQYF
TRBJ2-5,-,14,TRBV7-2,-,TGTGCCAGCAGCTTAGTTGAGTGGGGAGAGACCCAGTACTTC,CASSLVEWGETQYF
TRBJ2-5,-,17,TRBV18,-,TGTGCCAGCTCACCCGGCAAGAACAGGGTCGTTCTCCAGACCCAGTACTTC,CASSPGKNRVVLQTQYF
TRBJ2-7,-,15,TRBV4-3,TRBD1,TGCGCCAGCAGCCGCCGGACCGGGACAGGCTACGAGCAGTACTTC,CASSRRTGTGYEQYF
TRBJ2-7,-,13,TRBV5-1,-,TGCGCCAGCAGCCTAGCATACCCCTACGAGCAGTACTTC,CASSLAYPYEQYF
TRBJ2-5,-,16,TRBV9,-,TGTGCCAGCAGCCCGGGTAGCAACTCGCCTTGGGAGACCCAGTACTTC,CASSPGSNSPWETQYF
TRBJ1-2,-,12,TRBV2,-,TGTGCCAGCAGTGCAGGGAACTATGGCTACACCTTC,CASSAGNYGYTF
TRBJ1-5,-,14,TRBV30,-,TGTGCCTGGAGTCGCAGCCCTAGCAATCAGCCCCAGCATTTT,CAWSRSPSNQPQHF
TRBJ2-5,-,16,TRBV27,-,TGTGCCAGCAGCCGCGGGGGCGCCCTTTACCAAGAGACCCAGTACTTC,CASSRGGALYQETQYF
TRBJ1-5,-,13,TRBV25-1,-,TGTGCCAGCAGTGAATGGGGTGAACAGCCCCAGCATTTT,CASSEWGEQPQHF